The clone carrying this T cell receptor beta chain was counted many times. No antigen is known for it. The V gene's germline CDR1 is LGHDT and CDR2 YNNKEL (reference sequence). The length of the CDR3 is 14 residues. Trimming cost V 4 bases and J 7 bases, with 14 bases left between them. As for time point: sample taken at primary tumor resection. The input material, whole RNA from tumor, nontumor lung or frozen PBMC, was sequenced unsorted. The record originates from a study of spatial heterogeneity in lung cancer. Study-level background: Consistently, beta-chain sequences turned up in larger numbers than alpha-chain sequences did.

Each TCR cDNA molecule carried a unique molecular identifier. TCRdb processed the 5' RACE reads anew with MiXCR; each CDR3 protein has one entry. Here the sample spans under 75,000 distinct CDR3 sequences, more than 10% being singletons. Notes on the study in general: Ubiquitous expanded tumor TCRs were observed in blood more at resection than follow-up.

Sequenced here: PBMCs, sampled at surgery. V usage is TRBV3-1 and J usage is TRBJ2-1, with D perhaps matching TRBD2 (5 bases). The sequence derives from a male donor with early-stage non-small cell lung cancer. The CDR3 sequence is CASSRALRTNEQFF. The CDR3 DNA reads TGTGCCAGCAGCCGAGCTTTACGGACTAATGAGCAGTTCTTC.